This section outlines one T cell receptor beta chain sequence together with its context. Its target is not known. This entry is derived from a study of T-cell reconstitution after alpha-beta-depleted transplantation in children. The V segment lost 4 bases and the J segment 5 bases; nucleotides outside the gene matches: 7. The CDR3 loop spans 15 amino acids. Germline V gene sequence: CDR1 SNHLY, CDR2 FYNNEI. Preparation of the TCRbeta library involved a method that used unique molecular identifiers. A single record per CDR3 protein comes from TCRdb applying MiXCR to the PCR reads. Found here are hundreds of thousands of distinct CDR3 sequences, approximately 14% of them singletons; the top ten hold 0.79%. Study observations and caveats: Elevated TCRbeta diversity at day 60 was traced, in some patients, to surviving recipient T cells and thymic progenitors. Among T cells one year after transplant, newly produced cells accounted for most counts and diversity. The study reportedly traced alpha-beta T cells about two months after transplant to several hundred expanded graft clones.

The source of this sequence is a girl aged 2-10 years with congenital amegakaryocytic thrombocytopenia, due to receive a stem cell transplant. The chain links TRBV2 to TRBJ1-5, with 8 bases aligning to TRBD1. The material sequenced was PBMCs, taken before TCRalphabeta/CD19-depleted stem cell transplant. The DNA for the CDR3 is TGTGCCAGCAGTGGGGGCGACAGGGGCCATCAGCCCCAGCATTTT. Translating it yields CASSGGDRGHQPQHF. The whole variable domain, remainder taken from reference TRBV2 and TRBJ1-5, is EPEVTQTPSHQVTQMGQEVILRCVPISNHLYFYWYRQILGQKVEFLVSFYNNEISEKSEIFDDQFSVERPDGSNFTLKIRSTKLEDSAMYFCASSGGDRGHQPQHFGDGTRLSIL.